Listed here is a single TCR beta chain. This specimen belongs to a study of shared clonotypes between healthy human individuals. This CDR3 region has 14 residues. Trimming took off 5 bases at V and 0 bases at J, with 8 bases between the two ends. The germline V gene encodes CDR1 SEHNR and CDR2 FQNEAQ (reference sequence). Sequencing used immunoSEQ multiplex PCR; TCRdb keeps in-frame clones, though not all of them. The data contain around 2.5 million clones, more than 85% of them seen just once; the ten biggest clones take up about 0.39%. The gene calls are TRBV7-9 and TRBJ2-1, with TRBD1 as a possible D gene (5 bases). Sequencing input: naive CD4+ T cells from PBMCs. Stated subset: CD45RA+ positively selected. The sequence was obtained from a man aged 18 to 30 in good health. Some clones in this sample may be carry-over from other donors' samples. The CDR3 sequence: CASSPQGSYNEQFF. As DNA, the CDR3 is TGTGCCAGCAGCCCCCAGGGCTCCTACAATGAGCAGTTCTTC.